This T cell receptor beta chain was recorded in a study of blood T cell repertoires in COVID-19. Study as a whole: Researchers got acute and convalescent COVID-19 samples from the United States, Italy and Spain. Nucleic acid was either cDNA or gDNA, and it came from T cells, B-cell-depleted T cells, or PBMCs.

The CDR3 totals 15 residues. CDR1 SNHLY and CDR2 FYNNEI come from the germline V gene. V was clipped by 4 bases and J by 2 bases; unmatched bases: 4. In the study's own analysis: From reference gene primer amplification, estimates of nucleated cell counts were derived. Produced via immunoSEQ multiplex PCR; TCRdb's table is partial and in-frame only. V and J calls and clone size follow that table, whereas D and trimming were derived from the DNA. The data show under 300,000 clones, about 88% seen once. The sample comprised peripheral blood. V and J are TRBV2 and TRBJ2-7, with 11 bases aligning to TRBD1. This clonotype was sampled from a woman aged 40 to 50 who had recovered from COVID-19. CDR3 region: CASSVEGQGAYEQYF. The CDR3 DNA sequence: TGTGCCAGCAGTGTTGAGGGACAGGGGGCCTACGAGCAGTACTTC.